Detailed here is one TCR beta chain. No antigen is known for it. PCR used 60 Vbeta primers and 13 Jbeta primers. Method: immunoSEQ multiplex PCR; TCRdb's copy keeps in-frame clones and lacks some. The table has roughly 100,000 clones, around 80% seen once. This CDR3 is 15 amino acids long. CDR1 is SGHTA and CDR2 is FQGNSA in the germline V gene. The V end was cut by 5 bases, the J end by 0 bases, with 12 bases between. The sample originates from a study of cytomegalovirus exposure and HLA in healthy donors. Study-wide results and caveats: The investigators catalogued 160 or so TCR beta chains as cytomegalovirus-associated. Analyzed later, most CMV-associated TCR beta chains appeared HLA-restricted.

Material: PBMCs. The receptor's source is a man aged 55 to 70 in good health and CMV-seronegative. V gene TRBV7-2 combines with J gene TRBJ2-3; the D is unclear. The CDR3 sequence: CASSPSRVSTDTQYF. In DNA form, the CDR3 reads TGTGCCAGCAGCCCGAGTAGAGTAAGCACAGATACGCAGTATTTT.